This TCR beta chain came from a study of response to subunit inactivated influenza vaccine. Study-wide results and limits: Few additional T cells are recruited per seasonal influenza vaccination, authors suggested.

Trimming removed 1 base from V and 2 bases from J; junction bases left unmatched: 8. CDR3 length: 16 residues. Per germline, CDR1 SEHNR and CDR2 FQNEAQ (reference sequence). In this sample, this clonotype turned up a few times. The antigen is unknown. TCRdb re-derived calls from the RT-PCR reads in MiXCR, one entry per CDR3 protein. The table shows roughly 710,000 distinct CDR3 sequences, with about 14% occurring only once. The TCR comes from a man aged 50-60 years who received an inactivated influenza vaccine. This specimen consisted of PBMCs from blood, obtained less than 15 days before vaccination. The chain uses TRBV7-9 and TRBJ2-7; TRBD2 matches 7 bases. CDR3 region: CASSLGAGRVAYEQYF. The CDR3, as DNA: TGTGCCAGCAGCTTAGGGGCAGGGAGGGTCGCCTACGAGCAGTACTTC.